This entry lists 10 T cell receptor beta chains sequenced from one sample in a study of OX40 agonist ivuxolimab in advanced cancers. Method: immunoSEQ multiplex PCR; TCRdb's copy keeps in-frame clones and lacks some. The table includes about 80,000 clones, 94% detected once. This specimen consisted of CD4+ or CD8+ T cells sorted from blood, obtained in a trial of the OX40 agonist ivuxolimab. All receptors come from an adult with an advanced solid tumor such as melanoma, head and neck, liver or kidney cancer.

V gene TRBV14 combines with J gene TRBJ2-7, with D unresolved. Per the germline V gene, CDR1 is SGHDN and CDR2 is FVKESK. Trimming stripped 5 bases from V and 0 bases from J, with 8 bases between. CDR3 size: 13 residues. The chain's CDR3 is CASSSTISYEQYF. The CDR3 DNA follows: TGTGCCAGCAGCTCGACGATCTCCTACGAGCAGTACTTC.

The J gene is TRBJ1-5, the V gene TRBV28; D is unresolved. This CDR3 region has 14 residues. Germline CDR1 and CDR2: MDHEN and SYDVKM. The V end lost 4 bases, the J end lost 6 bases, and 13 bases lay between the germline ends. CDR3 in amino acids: CASSSRTKSQPQHF. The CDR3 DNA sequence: TGTGCCAGCAGTTCCCGAACCAAGTCTCAGCCCCAGCATTTT. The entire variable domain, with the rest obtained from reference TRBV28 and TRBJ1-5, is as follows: DVKVTQSSRYLVKRTGEKVFLECVQDMDHENMFWYRQDPGLGLRLIYFSYDVKMKEKGDIPEGYSVSREKKERFSLILESASTNQTSMYLCASSSRTKSQPQHFGDGTRLSIL.

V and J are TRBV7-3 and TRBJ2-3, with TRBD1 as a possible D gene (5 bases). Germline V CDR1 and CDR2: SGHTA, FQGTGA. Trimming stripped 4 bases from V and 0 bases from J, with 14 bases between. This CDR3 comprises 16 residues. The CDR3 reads CASSSPDTSSTDTQYF. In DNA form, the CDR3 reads TGTGCCAGCAGCTCTCCGGACACCTCTAGCACAGATACGCAGTATTTT.

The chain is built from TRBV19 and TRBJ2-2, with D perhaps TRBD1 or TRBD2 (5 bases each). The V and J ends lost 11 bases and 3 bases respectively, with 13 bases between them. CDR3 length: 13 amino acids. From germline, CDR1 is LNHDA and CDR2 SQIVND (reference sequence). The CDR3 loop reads CASEGQDTGELFF. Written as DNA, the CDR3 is TGTGCCTCCGAGGGGCAGGACACCGGGGAGCTGTTTTTT.

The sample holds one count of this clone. CDR3 nucleotides: TGTGCCAGCATTGGACTAGCAACGGAGCAGTTCTTC. Amino acid sequence: CASIGLATEQFF. The chain couples TRBV6-1 to TRBJ2-1; 8 positions match TRBD2. The CDR3 spans 12 residues. The germline V gene has CDR1 MNHNS and CDR2 SASEGT. Trimming removed 7 bases from V and 10 bases from J; junction bases left unmatched: 6.

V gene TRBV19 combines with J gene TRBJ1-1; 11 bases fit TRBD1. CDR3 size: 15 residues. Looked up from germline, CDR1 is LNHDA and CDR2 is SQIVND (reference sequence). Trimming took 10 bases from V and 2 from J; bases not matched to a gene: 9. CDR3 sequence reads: CATRDRGFDNTEAFF. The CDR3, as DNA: TGTGCCACCCGGGACAGGGGGTTCGACAACACTGAAGCTTTCTTT.

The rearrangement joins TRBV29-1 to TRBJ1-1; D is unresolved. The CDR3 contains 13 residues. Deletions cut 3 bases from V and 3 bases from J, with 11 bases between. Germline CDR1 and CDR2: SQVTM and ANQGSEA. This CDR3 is CSVDRGKDTEAFF. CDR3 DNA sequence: TGCAGCGTTGACCGGGGAAAGGACACTGAAGCTTTCTTT.

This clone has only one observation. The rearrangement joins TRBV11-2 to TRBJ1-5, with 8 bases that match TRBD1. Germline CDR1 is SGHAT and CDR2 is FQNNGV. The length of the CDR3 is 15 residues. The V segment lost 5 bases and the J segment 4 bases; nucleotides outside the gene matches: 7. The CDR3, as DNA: TGTGCCAGCAGCATCGGACAGGGAACAAATCAGCCCCAGCATTTT. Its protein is CASSIGQGTNQPQHF.

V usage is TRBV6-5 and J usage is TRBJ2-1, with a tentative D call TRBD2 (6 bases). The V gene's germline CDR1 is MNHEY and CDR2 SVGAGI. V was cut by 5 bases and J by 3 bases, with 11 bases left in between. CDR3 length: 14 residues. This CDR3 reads CASSGTPYYNEQFF. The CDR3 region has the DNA TGTGCCAGCAGTGGGACTCCGTACTACAATGAGCAGTTCTTC.

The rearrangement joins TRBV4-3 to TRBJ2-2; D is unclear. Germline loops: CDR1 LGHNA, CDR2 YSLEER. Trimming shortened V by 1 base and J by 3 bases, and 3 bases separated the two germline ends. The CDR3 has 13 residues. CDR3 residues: CASSQVDTGELFF. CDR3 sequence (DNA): TGCGCCAGCAGCCAAGTCGACACCGGGGAGCTGTTTTTT.